These 2 T cell receptor beta chains were all obtained from the same sample, sequenced in a study of T cell repertoires in cytomegalovirus infection. Via MiXCR, TCRdb re-called the reads, giving one row per CDR3 protein. The sample lists roughly 320,000 distinct CDR3 sequences, roughly 9.3% seen once, with around 2.6% in the top ten. The sequencing sample was made of PBMCs. These TCRs come from a human donor in good health (CMV status not recorded). Some clones in this sample may be carry-over from other donors' samples.

This clonotype occurred many times. The chain uses TRBV6-2 or TRBV6-3 and TRBJ1-5, with a possible D match to TRBD1 (5 bases). Germline CDR1 MNHEY, CDR2 SVGEGT. The V gene lost 2 bases and the J gene lost 6 bases, with 14 bases spanning the gap. CDR3 length: 15 residues. The CDR3 here is CASSYGALDGQPQHF. CDR3 nucleotides: TGTGCCAGCAGTTACGGGGCCCTGGACGGTCAGCCCCAGCATTTT.

There are a few counts of this clonotype. The rearrangement joins TRBV2 to TRBJ1-3; D call uncertain. V lost 7 bases and J lost 2, with 21 bases in between. The CDR3 extends over 17 amino acids. CDR1 is SNHLY and CDR2 is FYNNEI in the germline V gene. The CDR3 DNA sequence: TGTGCCAGCAACCTCCTGGCGTTGGTTATCGCTGGAAACACCATATATTTT. It translates to CASNLLALVIAGNTIYF. Full variable domain (outside the CDR3, taken from reference TRBV2 and TRBJ1-3): EPEVTQTPSHQVTQMGQEVILRCVPISNHLYFYWYRQILGQKVEFLVSFYNNEISEKSEIFDDQFSVERPDGSNFTLKIRSTKLEDSAMYFCASNLLALVIAGNTIYFGEGSWLTVV.